The clone carrying this T cell receptor beta chain was seen a handful of times. After removal of 8 bases from V and 4 bases from J, the junction contained 6 bases not matched to a gene. The CDR3 runs to 13 residues. Germline CDR1 SGHTA, CDR2 FQGTGA. This entry belongs to a study of CD8+CD57+ T cells in acquired aplastic anemia. Study details: The DNA of sorted CD4+ and CD8+ cells averaged approximately 2.9 ug.

Sequenced patients had shown CD8+CD57+ cell expansion by flow cytometry. All patients were therapy-naive when blood was sampled. For CDR3 and TCR beta VDJ profiling, genomic DNA was the template used. MiXCR, applied by TCRdb to the reads, yields one record per CDR3 protein. The sample has roughly 170,000 distinct CDR3 sequences; 48% are singletons. The sample was sorted CD4+, CD8+, or CD8+CD57+ T cells (not recorded which) from PBMCs. This chain joins TRBV7-3 and TRBJ2-5; 8 bases fit TRBD2. The source of this sequence is a human donor with aplastic anemia. The CDR3 DNA follows: TGTGCCAGCTCACCGGGGGGGAGAGAGACCCAGTACTTC. Residues: CASSPGGRETQYF.